These 27 T cell receptor beta chains were sequenced from one sample in a study of blood T cell repertoires in COVID-19. Sequenced by immunoSEQ multiplex PCR; TCRdb stores in-frame clones only, minus some. The repertoire holds about 140,000 clones, with 80% to 85% as singletons. The sequencing sample was made of peripheral blood. The receptors were sampled from a young man with COVID-19, enrolled during active disease.

The chain recombines TRBV5-1 with TRBJ2-1; 8 nucleotides agree with TRBD1. V shed 4 bases, J shed 7 bases, and the junction held 10 bases outside the gene matches. CDR3 size: 15 residues. Germline V gene sequence: CDR1 SGHRS, CDR2 YFSETQ. The CDR3 loop is CASSSDRGSGNEQFF. The CDR3 DNA reads TGCGCCAGCAGCAGCGACAGGGGCTCGGGAAATGAGCAGTTCTTC.

This chain links TRBV30 with TRBJ1-2; D is ambiguous. Germline-derived CDR1 and CDR2 are GTSNPN and SVGIG (reference sequence). The CDR3 covers 13 residues. V shed 0 bases and J shed 5 bases, with 10 bases lying between them. CDR3 nucleotide sequence: TGTGCCTGGAGTGTACTAGGTCGATATGGCTACACCTTC. Its translation: CAWSVLGRYGYTF. The full variable domain, rest sourced from reference TRBV30 and TRBJ1-2, is SQTIHQWPATLVQPVGSPLSLECTVEGTSNPNLYWYRQAAGRGLQLLFYSVGIGQISSEVPQNLSASRPQDRQFILSSKKLLLSDSGFYLCAWSVLGRYGYTFGSGTRLTVV.

There are a few counts of this clone. The rearrangement joins TRBV6-5 to TRBJ2-7; perhaps TRBD2 as D (7 bases). Germline V gives CDR1 MNHEY, CDR2 SVGAGI. Trimming removed 11 bases from V and 2 bases from J, with 22 bases in between. The CDR3 is made up of 15 amino acids. The CDR3 spells CAARGGASETYEQYF. CDR3 sequence (DNA): TGTGCCGCCCGAGGGGGGGCTTCGGAAACCTACGAGCAGTACTTC.

This clone was found a few times. V gene TRBV2 combines with J gene TRBJ2-3; TRBD1 agrees at 7 bases. V trimming: 7 bases; J trimming: 7 bases; junction bases outside the gene matches: 11. This CDR3 comprises 14 residues. CDR1 is SNHLY and CDR2 is FYNNEI in the germline V gene. The CDR3 region is CASILTGPQNTQYF. CDR3 bases: TGTGCCAGCATTCTGACAGGGCCCCAAAATACGCAGTATTTT.

The CDR3 spells CASSLPPGGSLFQFF. The CDR3 bases are TGTGCCAGCAGCCTCCCACCCGGCGGGAGTCTATTTCAGTTCTTC. This chain joins TRBV11-2 and TRBJ2-1; TRBD2 matches 7 bases. The CDR3 covers 15 residues. The germline CDR1 and CDR2 sequences are SGHAT and FQNNGV. V shed 5 bases, J shed 13 bases, and the junction held 17 bases outside the gene matches.

The genes are TRBV11-3 and TRBJ2-1, with D possibly being TRBD1 (6 bases). CDR1 and CDR2 (germline): SGHNT, YENEEA. There are 17 residues in the CDR3. Trimming took 0 bases from V and 1 from J, leaving 13 bases between them. The CDR3 spells CASSLESGRGSYNEQFF. CDR3 nucleotides: TGTGCCAGCAGCTTAGAGTCTGGCAGGGGATCCTACAATGAGCAGTTCTTC.

This rearrangement joins TRBV2 to TRBJ2-1; 8 bases map to TRBD2. V lost 6 bases and J lost 5; bases outside the gene matches: 12. This CDR3 spans 16 amino acids. Germline CDR1 reads SNHLY; CDR2 reads FYNNEI. In DNA form, the CDR3 reads TGTGCCAGCAGGCGCAGGGAACTAGCGGTGGACAATGAGCAGTTCTTC. Protein: CASRRRELAVDNEQFF.

The chain carries TRBV19 and TRBJ2-7; the match to TRBD1 covers 7 bases. V shed 6 bases and J 6 bases; nucleotides not matched to a gene: 11. This CDR3 region has 14 residues. Germline CDR1 and CDR2: LNHDA and SQIVND (reference sequence). The CDR3 DNA follows: TGTGCCAGTAGAGATCGACAGGGCATCGGCGAGCAGTACTTC. This gives the protein CASRDRQGIGEQYF.

The rearrangement links TRBV7-8 to TRBJ1-1; 11 bases match TRBD1. CDR3 length: 14 residues. J gave up 6 bases and V 5 bases, and 5 bases lay outside the gene matches. Germline-derived CDR1 and CDR2 are SGHVS and FQNEAQ. The CDR3 DNA is TGTGCCAGCAGCGGTTTGGGACAGGGGGCTGAAGCTTTCTTT. Amino acids: CASSGLGQGAEAFF.

The rearrangement uses TRBV24-1 and TRBJ2-7, with 8 nucleotides matching TRBD2. CDR1 is KGHDR, CDR2 SFDVKD, per germline. Unmatched junction bases numbered 2, after V lost 4 bases and J lost 4 bases. The CDR3 is made up of 13 amino acids. This CDR3 is CATSETGGYEQYF. The DNA of the CDR3 is TGTGCCACCAGTGAAACGGGGGGGTACGAGCAGTACTTC.

Only a few counts were recorded for this clone. This CDR3 reads CASSRAGDTEAFF. CDR3 coding DNA: TGCGCCAGTTCCCGGGCGGGAGACACTGAAGCTTTCTTT. V gene TRBV10-1 combines with J gene TRBJ1-1; no clear D gene. Germline V gives CDR1 WNHNN, CDR2 SYGVQD (reference sequence). The CDR3 has 13 residues. The V gene lost 9 bases and the J gene lost 3 bases, with 14 bases spanning the gap.

There are a few counts of this clone. The CDR3 DNA reads as TGTGCCAGCAGCTTAGTGAGCAGGGGGAGGAGTAGCACTGAAGCTTTCTTT. Its protein product is CASSLVSRGRSSTEAFF. The chain combines TRBV7-2 with TRBJ1-1; 7 nucleotides line up with TRBD1. The CDR3 runs 17 residues. The germline V gene has CDR1 SGHTA and CDR2 FQGNSA. After removal of 1 base from V and 4 bases from J, the junction contained 12 bases not matched to a gene.

The V and J genes are TRBV9 and TRBJ2-7, with a tentative D call TRBD1 (5 bases). The CDR3 extends over 14 amino acids. Germline V lookup: CDR1 SGDLS, CDR2 YYNGEE. V was shortened by 4 bases and J by 3 bases, with 14 bases between the two germline ends. CDR3 sequence reads: CASSRGQGYYEQYF. The CDR3 nucleotides read TGTGCCAGCAGCCGTGGGCAGGGTTACTACGAGCAGTACTTC.

This sequence joins TRBV28 and TRBJ1-2; D not certain. V lost 7 bases and J 7 bases, leaving 13 bases between the germline ends. This CDR3 has 12 amino acids. Germline V gene lookup returns CDR1 MDHEN and CDR2 SYDVKM. The CDR3 spells CASTRPEGGYTF. The CDR3 DNA follows: TGTGCCAGCACTAGGCCTGAGGGTGGCTACACCTTC.

The chain uses TRBV18 and TRBJ1-4, with a possible D match to TRBD1 (5 bases). CDR1 is KGHSH and CDR2 is LQKENI in the germline V gene. The length of the CDR3 is 15 residues. The V and J ends lost 1 base and 7 bases respectively, with 13 bases between them. The chain's CDR3 is CASSPRGVQGEKLFF. For the CDR3, the DNA is TGTGCCAGCTCACCACGAGGCGTGCAGGGTGAAAAACTGTTTTTT.

V gene TRBV28 combines with J gene TRBJ2-7; 9 bases map to TRBD1. Per the germline V gene, CDR1 is MDHEN and CDR2 is SYDVKM. CDR3 length: 16 amino acids. The ends lost 3 bases at V and 1 base at J; junction bases unmatched: 7. The CDR3 coding sequence is TGTGCCAGCAGTTTTGTTAAGGGACAGGGTTCCTACGAGCAGTACTTC. Its protein product is CASSFVKGQGSYEQYF.

The rearrangement joins TRBV11-2 to TRBJ2-1; TRBD2 is a possible D gene (6 bases). The CDR3 consists of 16 residues. V gave up 5 bases and J gave up 0 bases, with 14 bases separating them. Germline V lookup: CDR1 SGHAT, CDR2 FQNNGV. The DNA for the CDR3 is TGTGCCAGCAGCCCCCGGAGGGCTAACTCCTACAATGAGCAGTTCTTC. Protein sequence: CASSPRRANSYNEQFF.

The J gene is TRBJ2-4, the V gene TRBV5-1; no clear D. CDR1 is SGHRS and CDR2 is YFSETQ in the germline V gene. The CDR3 is 14 residues long. V dropped 3 bases and J dropped 4 bases, with 11 bases sitting between them. CDR3 in DNA: TGCGCCAGCAGCTCCCCCAAGAGTAAAAACATTCAGTACTTC. Translation gives CASSSPKSKNIQYF.

This clone was counted many times. J is TRBJ1-5 and V is TRBV2, with 7 nucleotides matching TRBD1. Losses at the gene ends were 10 bases for V and 6 bases for J; bases not matched to a gene: 12. Germline loops: CDR1 SNHLY, CDR2 FYNNEI. This CDR3 is 14 amino acids long. The CDR3 sequence is CATRQGFGSQPQHF. The CDR3 region has the DNA TGTGCCACCCGACAGGGTTTCGGCAGTCAGCCCCAGCATTTT.

The chain is built from TRBV18 and TRBJ2-7, with 9 bases aligning to TRBD1. With 3 bases clipped from V and 6 bases from J, the junction kept 9 bases outside the gene matches. The V gene's germline CDR1 is KGHSH and CDR2 LQKENI. The CDR3 has 15 amino acids. As DNA, the CDR3 is TGTGCCAGCTCACCCCGTGGGACAGGGCCGATCGAGCAGTACTTC. Residues: CASSPRGTGPIEQYF.

The V call is TRBV5-4, the J call TRBJ1-5; D gene ambiguous. The CDR3 has 14 amino acids. The V gene's germline CDR1 is SGHNT and CDR2 YYREEE (reference sequence). Trimming took off 4 bases at V and 4 bases at J, with 12 bases between the two ends. The DNA of the CDR3 is TGTGCCAGCAGCCCGGACGGAGGGAATCAGCCCCAGCATTTT. Its translation: CASSPDGGNQPQHF.

The chain combines TRBV4-1 with TRBJ1-5; the D gene is possibly TRBD1 (5 bases). The CDR3 has 16 residues. The V end lost 0 bases, the J end lost 7 bases, and 16 bases lay between the germline ends. Germline V gives CDR1 MGHRA, CDR2 YSYEKL. CDR3 nucleotides: TGCGCCAGCAGCCAAGATTGGGGCAGGGCATCGCAGCCCCAGCATTTT. Its protein is CASSQDWGRASQPQHF.

The chain carries TRBV3-1 (or the pseudogene TRBV3-2) and TRBJ1-4; TRBD1 might be the D (6 bases). V shed 1 base and J shed 3 bases, with 9 bases lying between them. In germline, CDR1 is LGHDT, CDR2 YNNKEL (reference sequence). The CDR3 is 15 residues long. The CDR3 loop is CASSQGGGSNEKLFF. The CDR3 region has the DNA TGTGCCAGCAGCCAAGGGGGGGGCTCTAATGAAAAACTGTTTTTT.

V gene TRBV7-3 combines with J gene TRBJ2-3; 11 bases map to TRBD2. Per the germline V gene, CDR1 is SGHTA and CDR2 is FQGTGA. The CDR3 length is 18 residues. V dropped 5 bases and J dropped 0; count of bases not matched to a gene: 10. The DNA for the CDR3 is TGTGCCAGCAGCCTGCCCGGGACTAGCGGAGCTAGCACAGATACGCAGTATTTT. It codes for CASSLPGTSGASTDTQYF.

The chain joins TRBV30 to TRBJ2-3, with 9 nucleotides matching TRBD1. The germline V gene encodes CDR1 GTSNPN and CDR2 SVGIG (reference sequence). The CDR3 consists of 17 residues. Germline trimming cut 1 base from V and 9 bases from J; bases unmatched to any gene: 17. CDR3 sequence (DNA): TGTGCCTGGAGTGCGACACCTGGGACAGGGAAGAGGCAGACGCAGTATTTT. Its translation: CAWSATPGTGKRQTQYF.

V and J are TRBV30 and TRBJ1-4, with 7 bases fitting TRBD1. In germline, CDR1 is GTSNPN, CDR2 SVGIG (reference sequence). This CDR3 is built from 13 residues. The V segment lost 4 bases and the J segment 8 bases; nucleotides outside the gene matches: 7. The CDR3, as DNA: TGTGCCTGGAACAGGGGAGTGAAGGAAAAACTGTTTTTT. Translating gives CAWNRGVKEKLFF.

V is TRBV9 and J is TRBJ2-2; 10 bases align to TRBD2. This CDR3 contains 17 residues. CDR1 is SGDLS, CDR2 YYNGEE, per germline. The V and J ends lost 0 bases and 6 bases, in that order; junction bases with no gene match: 8. CDR3: CASSVVASGSLSGELFF. DNA of the CDR3: TGTGCCAGCAGCGTAGTGGCTAGCGGGAGTCTGTCCGGGGAGCTGTTTTTT.